A single sample gave rise to the 17 T cell receptor beta chains below, sequenced in a study of radiotherapy plus CTLA-4 blockade in lung cancer. This table comes from immunoSEQ multiplex PCR, and its TCRdb copy is limited to in-frame clones, with some not included. This table has about 97,000 clones, under 85% appearing once. This sample comprised peripheral blood, obtained from a patient treated with radiotherapy plus ipilimumab. These receptor sequences come from a human donor with non-small cell lung cancer who had a partial response to radiotherapy plus ipilimumab. Some clones in this sample may be carry-over from other donors' samples.

The genes are TRBV28 and TRBJ1-5; 7 nucleotides agree with TRBD1. The CDR3 covers 15 residues. The germline CDR1 and CDR2 sequences are MDHEN and SYDVKM. After removal of 5 bases from V and 5 bases from J, the junction contained 9 bases not matched to a gene. The CDR3 sequence: CASSTTRQGDQPQHF. CDR3 DNA sequence: TGTGCCAGCAGTACCACTCGACAGGGCGATCAGCCCCAGCATTTT.

The rearrangement links TRBV12-5 to TRBJ2-1, with D hard to call. With 0 bases removed from V and 2 bases from J, the gap between germline ends came to 8 bases. The germline V gene encodes CDR1 LGHNT and CDR2 FRNRAP. The CDR3 has 15 residues. CDR3 region: CASGLVLRAYNEQFF. The CDR3 coding sequence is TGTGCTAGTGGTTTGGTCCTTCGGGCCTACAATGAGCAGTTCTTC. Complete variable domain (other parts from reference TRBV12-5 and TRBJ2-1): DARVTQTPRHKVTEMGQEVTMRCQPILGHNTVFWYRQTMMQGLELLAYFRNRAPLDDSGMPKDRFSAEMPDATLATLKIQPSEPRDSAVYFCASGLVLRAYNEQFFGPGTRLTVL.

This chain connects TRBV4-2 to TRBJ1-6; weak D call: TRBD1 (6 bases). V shed 1 base and J shed 5 bases, with 9 bases lying between them. Germline CDR1 reads LGHNA; CDR2 reads YNFKEQ. The CDR3 consists of 15 residues. The CDR3 region has the DNA TGTGCCAGCAGCCAAGGCAGGGGTGATAATTCACCCCTCCACTTT. The encoded protein is CASSQGRGDNSPLHF.

Remarks on this clone: At the DNA level, this CDR3 is encoded by other sequences in the same sample as well. The rearrangement uses TRBV18 and TRBJ1-1; 11 bases line up with TRBD1. After removal of 4 bases from V and 1 base from J, the junction contained 2 bases not matched to a gene. There are 15 residues in the CDR3. Germline CDR1 KGHSH, CDR2 LQKENI. The CDR3 DNA sequence: TGTGCCAGCTCACGGACAGGGGGCGAGAACACTGAAGCTTTCTTT. It encodes CASSRTGGENTEAFF. The variable domain in full, with the rest retrieved from reference TRBV18 and TRBJ1-1, is NAGVMQNPRHLVRRRGQEARLRCSPMKGHSHVYWYRQLPEEGLKFMVYLQKENIIDESGMPKERFSAEFPKEGPSILRIQQVVRGDSAAYFCASSRTGGENTEAFFGQGTRLTVV.

This clone was seen a few times. The chain recombines TRBV11-3 with TRBJ2-7; 7 bases align to TRBD1. Germline trimming cut 1 base from V and 3 bases from J; bases unmatched to any gene: 3. Germline-derived CDR1 and CDR2 are SGHNT and YENEEA. This CDR3 has 14 amino acids. CDR3 coding DNA: TGTGCCAGCAGCTTAGTGCAGGGGGACTACGAGCAGTACTTC. This gives the protein CASSLVQGDYEQYF.

This clone turned up a few times. The genes are TRBV19 and TRBJ2-1; D is perhaps TRBD1 (7 bases). The CDR3 loop spans 12 amino acids. Germline V CDR1 and CDR2: LNHDA, SQIVND (reference sequence). Trimming stripped 6 bases from V and 7 bases from J, with 10 bases between. CDR3 loop: CASRAGGNEQFF. The CDR3 bases are TGTGCCAGTAGAGCAGGGGGGAATGAGCAGTTCTTC.

The rearrangement uses TRBV6-6 and TRBJ2-7, with TRBD2 matching over 9 bases. Germline CDR1 is MNHNY and CDR2 is SVGAGI (reference sequence). This CDR3 has 15 residues. V lost 6 bases and J lost 0; bases outside the gene matches: 6. CDR3: CASRLAGPLSYEQYF. The CDR3 bases are TGTGCCAGCAGGCTAGCGGGGCCTCTCTCCTACGAGCAGTACTTC.

The V call is TRBV4-2, the J call TRBJ1-1; a possible D gene is TRBD1 (5 bases). This CDR3 has 16 residues. Germline lookup yields CDR1 LGHNA and CDR2 YNFKEQ. The V end lost 3 bases, the J end lost 3 bases, and 17 bases lay between the germline ends. The CDR3 DNA sequence: TGTGCCAGCAGCCAGGGGTGGACGGGGGAGGACACTGAAGCTTTCTTT. Translation: CASSQGWTGEDTEAFF.

The chain has TRBV6-5 and TRBJ1-2; maybe TRBD1 (6 bases). The V and J ends lost 5 bases and 7 bases respectively, with 14 bases between them. The CDR3 sequence is 13 residues long. CDR1 is MNHEY and CDR2 is SVGAGI in the germline V gene. The CDR3 DNA reads as TGTGCCAGCAGTGGCGGGGGGGCGGGTGGCTACACCTTC. Translation: CASSGGGAGGYTF.

The chain links TRBV10-2 to TRBJ2-1; a possible D gene is TRBD1 (6 bases). Trimming shortened V by 4 bases and J by 6 bases, and 13 bases separated the two germline ends. CDR1 is WSHSY, CDR2 SAAADI, per germline. The length of the CDR3 is 14 residues. The CDR3 coding sequence is TGCGCCAGCAGTGGCACAGGGAGACGCAATGAGCAGTTCTTC. It specifies CASSGTGRRNEQFF.

The chain uses TRBV7-9 and TRBJ2-5; 7 bases line up with TRBD1. J was trimmed by 5 bases and V by 5 bases; bases with no gene match: 8. The CDR3 loop spans 14 amino acids. Germline V gene data show CDR1 as SEHNR and CDR2 as FQNEAQ (reference sequence). The CDR3 loop is CASSDEDRAETQYF. The CDR3 DNA reads TGTGCCAGCAGCGACGAAGACAGGGCTGAGACCCAGTACTTC.

In its sample, this clone was seen a few times. This sequence joins TRBV19 and TRBJ2-4; unclear D gene. The CDR3 contains 15 residues. Germline V gene lookup returns CDR1 LNHDA and CDR2 SQIVND (reference sequence). Trimming took off 0 bases at V and 1 base at J, with 7 bases between the two ends. The CDR3 region has the DNA TGTGCCAGTAGTATAGACAGCGCGGCCAAAAACATTCAGTACTTC. This translates into CASSIDSAAKNIQYF. The full variable domain, with the rest looked up from reference TRBV19 and TRBJ2-4, is DGGITQSPKYLFRKEGQNVTLSCEQNLNHDAMYWYRQDPGQGLRLIYYSQIVNDFQKGDIAEGYSVSREKKESFPLTVTSAQKNPTAFYLCASSIDSAAKNIQYFGAGTRLSVL.

The chain recombines TRBV5-1 with TRBJ1-1; tentatively, D is TRBD1 (5 bases). Germline lookup yields CDR1 SGHRS and CDR2 YFSETQ. The CDR3 is 13 residues long. V lost 2 bases to trimming and J lost 4 bases, with 9 bases between them. The CDR3 DNA reads TGCGCCAGCAGCTTAGTGCAGGGCACTGAAGCTTTCTTT. Amino acids: CASSLVQGTEAFF.

The CDR3 sequence: CASSRSTGGNYEQYF. The CDR3 nucleotides are TGTGCCAGCAGCCGGTCGACAGGGGGTAACTACGAGCAGTACTTC. The chain carries TRBV7-2 and TRBJ2-7; 9 nucleotides agree with TRBD1. Germline V gene sequence: CDR1 SGHTA, CDR2 FQGNSA. The CDR3 covers 15 residues. With V trimmed by 5 bases and J by 3 bases, 8 bases remained unmatched.

This rearrangement joins TRBV5-1 to TRBJ2-3; the D gene is possibly TRBD1 (6 bases). Trimming took 3 bases from V and 0 from J, leaving 11 bases between them. There are 15 residues in the CDR3. CDR1 SGHRS and CDR2 YFSETQ come from the germline V gene. CDR3 amino acids: CASSSNGQSTDTQYF. Written as DNA, the CDR3 is TGCGCCAGCAGCTCGAATGGACAGAGCACAGATACGCAGTATTTT.

CDR3 DNA sequence: TGCAGCGTTGAGTCTACCCAGACAGTGGCGCAGTATTTT. It encodes CSVESTQTVAQYF. The rearrangement links TRBV29-1 to TRBJ2-3, with D possibly TRBD1 on 5 matching bases. CDR1 and CDR2 (germline): SQVTM, ANQGSEA. Trimming took off 3 bases at V and 10 bases at J, with 17 bases between the two ends. There are 13 residues in the CDR3.

The rearrangement links TRBV5-4 to TRBJ2-5; 8 bases map to TRBD1. Unmatched junction bases numbered 14, after V lost 0 bases and J lost 7 bases. Looked up from germline, CDR1 is SGHNT and CDR2 is YYREEE (reference sequence). This CDR3 is built from 17 residues. CDR3 sequence reads: CASSLAGAGGGLGTQYF. DNA of the CDR3: TGTGCCAGCAGCTTGGCCGGGGCAGGGGGCGGGCTCGGGACCCAGTACTTC.